Reported below is one T cell receptor (beta chain). Expressed TCRB transcripts were sequenced after all isolated RNA was converted to cDNA. The table came from immunoSEQ multiplex PCR; TCRdb's copy has only in-frame clones and leaves some out. The table includes just over 150,000 clones, around 10% detected once. This record comes from a study of beta chain features in type 1 diabetes. The CDR3 totals 17 residues. V lost 1 base to trimming and J lost 4 bases; unmatched junction nucleotides: 10. The germline CDR1 and CDR2 sequences are LGHNA and YSLEER. The sequence was obtained from a man aged 18 to 29 in good health. The source material was central memory CD4+ T cells from blood. This chain connects TRBV4-3 to TRBJ2-1; TRBD2 matches 7 bases. Written as DNA, the CDR3 is TGCGCCAGCAGCCAAGTTCCCAGCGGGACCCTTTACAATGAGCAGTTCTTC. Its translation: CASSQVPSGTLYNEQFF.